The sample holds a few counts of the clone carrying this T cell receptor (beta chain). Antigen: not known. The same CDR3 can be traced to other DNA sequences in this sample. V lost 0 bases to trimming and J lost 5 bases, with 3 bases between them. The CDR3 is made up of 11 amino acids. In germline, CDR1 is SGHDT, CDR2 YYEEEE. The sample belongs to a study of shared clonotypes between healthy human individuals. Generated by immunoSEQ multiplex PCR, the TCRdb table keeps only in-frame clones and is missing some. The sample has more than 2 million clones; 90% to 95% are singletons. Study results and limitations: Sequencing of the sorted subsets was shown by rarefaction to be incomplete despite large depth.

The sample comprised naive CD4+ T cells sorted from blood. The subset denotes: CD45RA+ positively selected. The sequence was obtained from a man between 18 and 35 years old in good health. The genes are TRBV5-6 and TRBJ2-7; D unclear. Here the CDR3 reads CASSLANEQYF. In DNA form, the CDR3 reads TGTGCCAGCAGCTTGGCCAACGAGCAGTACTTC.